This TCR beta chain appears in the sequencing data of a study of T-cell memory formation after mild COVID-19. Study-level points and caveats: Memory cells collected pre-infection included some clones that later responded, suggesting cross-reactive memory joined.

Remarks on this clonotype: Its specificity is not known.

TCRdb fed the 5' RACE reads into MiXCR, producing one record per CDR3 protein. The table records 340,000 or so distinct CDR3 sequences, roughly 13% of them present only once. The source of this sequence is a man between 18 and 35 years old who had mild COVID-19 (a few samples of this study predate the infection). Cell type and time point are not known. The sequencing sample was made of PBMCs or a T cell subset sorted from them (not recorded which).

In nucleotides, the CDR3 is TGTGCCACCGGAGACAGGCTGGGCAATCAGCCCCAGCATTTT. The encoded protein is CATGDRLGNQPQHF. The V gene is TRBV6-5, the J gene TRBJ1-5; weak D call: TRBD1 (6 bases). The V gene's germline CDR1 is MNHEY and CDR2 SVGAGI. CDR3 length: 14 amino acids. Trimming pared 10 bases from V and 2 bases from J, leaving 15 bases between.